This is a list of T cell receptor beta chains from one sample in a study of T cells in Graves' hyperthyroidism and ophthalmopathy. TCRdb re-analysed the multiplex PCR reads in MiXCR, keeping a single row per CDR3 protein. Among approximately 320,000 distinct CDR3 sequences, 16% were seen once, and the ten largest hold approximately 31%. The sequenced sample consisted of blood. These receptor sequences come from a man aged 25 to 40 with Graves' hyperthyroidism. The CDR3 runs from the conserved cysteine through the conserved F or W. A D gene is named only where the DNA matches it firmly. Clone size is given for some rows only: seen once, a few or many times, or a class if the clone is expanded.

clone size | J gene | CDR3 length | D gene | V gene | CDR3 DNA | CDR3 protein
NA | TRBJ1-3 | 15 | NA | TRBV10-3 | TGTGCCATCAGTGCATTTTTAGTCTCTGGAAACACCATATATTTT | CAISAFLVSGNTIYF
few | TRBJ1-3 | 15 | NA | TRBV5-1 | TGCGCCAGCAGCCTCTCCGGGACCGCTGGAAACACCATATATTTT | CASSLSGTAGNTIYF
many | TRBJ2-5 | 13 | NA | TRBV11-2 | TGTGCCAGCACAAGGGGCCCAGGAGAGACCCAGTACTTC | CASTRGPGETQYF
few | TRBJ2-7 | 12 | TRBD2 | TRBV9 | TGCTCGTCAGGGCGGGAGAATTACGAGCAGTACTTC | CSSGRENYEQYF
many | TRBJ2-7 | 14 | TRBD2 | TRBV6-1 | TGTGCCAGCATAACGGGACTAGCTGGTTTGGAGCAGTACTTC | CASITGLAGLEQYF
many | TRBJ2-1 | 16 | NA | TRBV11-2 | TGTGCCAGCAGCTTCTACAGGGGGGGCTCCTACAATGAGCAGTTCTTC | CASSFYRGGSYNEQFF
few | TRBJ2-3 | 17 | NA | TRBV30 | TGTGCCTGGACTAATGAAGGGGACTTTATGGAAGCAGATACGCAGTATTTT | CAWTNEGDFMEADTQYF
NA | TRBJ2-1 | 13 | NA | TRBV9 | TGTGCCAGCAGCGTATGGGGGGTCAATGAGCAGTTCTTC | CASSVWGVNEQFF
many | TRBJ2-5 | 16 | TRBD2 | TRBV7-2 | TGTGCCAGCAGCTCCGGGTTAGCGGGAGTTATAGAGACCCAGTACTTC | CASSSGLAGVIETQYF
many | TRBJ1-2 | 14 | TRBD1 | TRBV5-6 | TGTGCCAGCAGCCCAGGGACAGGGGGCGAAGGCTACACCTTC | CASSPGTGGEGYTF
NA | TRBJ1-5 | 13 | NA | TRBV6-5 | TGTGCCAGTAGTTCGGCAGAGTATCAGCCCCAGCATTTT | CASSSAEYQPQHF
NA | TRBJ1-1 | 15 | NA | TRBV6-5 | TGTGCCAGCAGTTACCCCACCACAGGGATAAATGAAGCTTTCTTT | CASSYPTTGINEAFF
many | TRBJ2-1 | 16 | TRBD2 | TRBV3-1 | TGTGCCAGCAGCCATCACTTGACTAGCGGGAACAATGAGCAGTTCTTC | CASSHHLTSGNNEQFF
once | TRBJ2-7 | 22 | NA | TRBV20-1 | TGCAGTGCCACCCCGAGCCGGGAAGGGGGAGGGCATACCTACAGCTCCTACAATGAGCAGTACTTC | CSATPSREGGGHTYSSYNEQYF
many | TRBJ1-1 | 15 | NA | TRBV11-2 | TGTGCCAGCAGCCCCTGGGGCCGACGGGACACTGAAGCTTTCTTT | CASSPWGRRDTEAFF
many | TRBJ2-2 | 15 | NA | TRBV9 | TGTGCCAGCAGCGGAGGGGGACCCCGCGCCGGGGAGCTGTTTTTT | CASSGGGPRAGELFF
many | TRBJ1-1 | 15 | NA | TRBV5-1 | TGCGCCAGCAGCTTGGGGCAGCTCAGCCAGGGGGAAGCTTTCTTT | CASSLGQLSQGEAFF
NA | TRBJ2-7 | 15 | TRBD1 | TRBV27 | TGTGCCAGCAGCCCCGGGACAGACCTCTCCTACGAGCAGTACTTC | CASSPGTDLSYEQYF
many | TRBJ2-3 | 12 | TRBD2 | TRBV28 | TGTGCCAGCAGTTCCCGGGGACTAGTCAAGTATTTT | CASSSRGLVKYF
NA | TRBJ1-2 | 12 | NA | TRBV30 | TGTGCCTGGAGCTCGAGTACCGGTGGCTACACCTTC | CAWSSSTGGYTF
many | TRBJ1-5 | 15 | NA | TRBV4-1 | TGCGCCAGCAGCCAAGGGCAGACTGGCAATCAGCCCCAGCATTTT | CASSQGQTGNQPQHF
NA | TRBJ2-3 | 16 | TRBD2 | TRBV6-5 | TGTGCCAGCAGTTACTCCCTAGCGGGACTCACAGATACGCAGTATTTT | CASSYSLAGLTDTQYF
many | TRBJ1-5 | 17 | TRBD1 | TRBV3-1 | TGTGCCAGCAGCCCCGGGTTAGGGCAGGGGGCAAATCAGCCCCAGCATTTT | CASSPGLGQGANQPQHF
many | TRBJ2-1 | 16 | NA | TRBV28 | TGTGCCAGCAGCCGCGCCGGGACCGGGCAGTACAATGAGCAGTTCTTC | CASSRAGTGQYNEQFF
NA | TRBJ2-7 | 12 | NA | TRBV2 | TGTGCCAGCAGGCGGGACAGATACGAGCAGTACTTC | CASRRDRYEQYF
many | TRBJ2-7 | 14 | TRBD2 | TRBV12-3/TRBV12-4 | TGTGCCAGCAATGGGCGGGGACTATCCTACGAGCAGTACTTC | CASNGRGLSYEQYF
few | TRBJ2-3 | 13 | NA | TRBV30 | TGTGCCTGGGCGCTAGGAGGGGCAGATACGCAGTATTTT | CAWALGGADTQYF
many | TRBJ2-3 | 14 | NA | TRBV18 | TGTGCCAGCTCACCTCGGGTTAACACAGATACGCAGTATTTT | CASSPRVNTDTQYF
many | TRBJ2-1 | 12 | TRBD2 | TRBV12-3/TRBV12-4 | TGTGCCAGCAGACGAGCGGGAAATGAGCAGTTCTTC | CASRRAGNEQFF
many | TRBJ1-1 | 11 | NA | TRBV20-1 | TGCAGTGTAGGGGCCCCAGGGTCGGCTTTCTTT | CSVGAPGSAFF
many | TRBJ1-5 | 13 | NA | TRBV6-1 | TGTGCCAGCAGGCCTCCAGGGGCCGGTCCCCAGCATTTT | CASRPPGAGPQHF
NA | TRBJ1-1 | 13 | NA | TRBV19 | TGTGCCAGTAAACGGGCCTCGAACACTGAAGCTTTCTTT | CASKRASNTEAFF
few | TRBJ1-3 | 14 | NA | TRBV5-1 | TGCGCCAGCAGCCAGGATATCTCTGGAAACACCATATATTTT | CASSQDISGNTIYF
few | TRBJ1-2 | 13 | NA | TRBV5-8 | TGTGCCAGCAGCTCAAGCATGGGGAGTAGCTACACCTTC | CASSSSMGSSYTF
many | TRBJ2-2 | 14 | NA | TRBV5-1 | TGCGCCAGCAGCCCGGAACGGAACACCGGGGAGCTGTTTTTT | CASSPERNTGELFF
NA | TRBJ1-5 | 14 | TRBD1 | TRBV6-1 | TGTGCCAGCAGCCCGGACAGGGGGCCTCAGCCCCAGCATTTT | CASSPDRGPQPQHF
NA | TRBJ1-4 | 16 | NA | TRBV18 | TGTGCCAGCTCACTCTCCCACAGGGCAACTAATGAAAAACTGTTTTTT | CASSLSHRATNEKLFF
few | TRBJ1-4 | 17 | NA | TRBV6-2/TRBV6-3 | TGTGCCAGCAGTTACTCGAGGTGGACAGCCGGAGAAGAAAAACTGTTTTTT | CASSYSRWTAGEEKLFF
few | TRBJ1-1 | 14 | NA | TRBV19 | TGTGCCAGTAGTATAGAGGGGGGACTGAGTGAAGCTTTCTTT | CASSIEGGLSEAFF
NA | TRBJ2-7 | 12 | TRBD1 | TRBV29-1 | TGCAGCGTTGGGCAGGGGGCCAACGAGCAGTACTTC | CSVGQGANEQYF
few | TRBJ1-5 | 14 | NA | TRBV5-1 | TGCGCCAGCAGAGAGTCACAGAACAATCAGCCCCAGCATTTT | CASRESQNNQPQHF
NA | TRBJ1-5 | 15 | TRBD1 | TRBV5-6 | TGTGCCAGCAGCCCAGGACAGGGTAGGGGACAGCCCCAGCATTTT | CASSPGQGRGQPQHF
many | TRBJ2-7 | 13 | NA | TRBV20-1 | TGCAGTGCTAGGGAAATTCGTCTCTACGAGCAGTACTTC | CSAREIRLYEQYF
NA | TRBJ1-3 | 13 | NA | TRBV5-1 | TGCGCCAGCAGGGGTGCGAACGGAAACACCATATATTTT | CASRGANGNTIYF
NA | TRBJ2-5 | 13 | NA | TRBV3-1 | TGTGCCAGCAGCCAAGAAGGGGGAAGGACCCAGTACTTC | CASSQEGGRTQYF
NA | TRBJ1-2 | 12 | NA | TRBV20-1 | TGCAGTGCTAGCAGTGAACCCTATGGCTACACCTTC | CSASSEPYGYTF
NA | TRBJ2-3 | 12 | NA | TRBV29-1 | TGCAGCGTTGATAAAAGGGAGGATACGCAGTATTTT | CSVDKREDTQYF
NA | TRBJ2-1 | 14 | NA | TRBV2 | TGTGCCAGCAGTGCGGACAGAACCTACAGTGAGCAGTTCTTC | CASSADRTYSEQFF
NA | TRBJ2-1 | 13 | TRBD2 | TRBV19 | TGTGCCAGTAGTTACGGGACTAGAGCTGAGCAGTTCTTC | CASSYGTRAEQFF
NA | TRBJ1-3 | 15 | NA | TRBV27 | TGTGCCAGCAGTTTAATGGGACAATCGAGAAACACCATATATTTT | CASSLMGQSRNTIYF
NA | TRBJ2-3 | 14 | TRBD2 | TRBV5-8 | TGTGCCAGCAGCTGGGACTATAGCACAGATACGCAGTATTTT | CASSWDYSTDTQYF
once | TRBJ2-2 | 19 | TRBD2 | TRBV5-1 | TGCGCCAGCAGCTTGGCGGTTTCCGGGACTAGCGGCCCCCAAGGGGAGCTGTTTTTT | CASSLAVSGTSGPQGELFF
NA | TRBJ2-3 | 13 | NA | TRBV28 | TGTGCCAGCAGTTTTATGCACACCGGAACGCAGTATTTT | CASSFMHTGTQYF
many | TRBJ2-1 | 12 | NA | TRBV30 | TGTGCCTGGAGTTCCCAGCCCAATGAGCAGTTCTTC | CAWSSQPNEQFF
NA | TRBJ2-5 | 15 | TRBD2 | TRBV24-1 | TGTGCCACCAGTGATTTTGGCGGGAGAGGTGAGACCCAGTACTTC | CATSDFGGRGETQYF
once | TRBJ2-1 | 15 | TRBD2 | TRBV5-1 | TGCGCCAGCAGCTTGACGTTAGCGGGCGCAAATGAGCAGTTCTTC | CASSLTLAGANEQFF
many | TRBJ2-5 | 9 | NA | TRBV10-3 | TGTGTCTCAACAGAGACCCAGTACTTC | CVSTETQYF
many | TRBJ2-5 | 15 | NA | TRBV11-3 | TGTGCCAGCAGCTTAAATGTTGATTTGGCAGAGACCCAGTACTTC | CASSLNVDLAETQYF